The rows below give T cell receptor beta chains drawn from one sample of a study of cytomegalovirus exposure and HLA in healthy donors. The assay was immunoSEQ multiplex PCR, and TCRdb's table has in-frame clones only and misses some. This listing includes about 110,000 clones. Material: PBMCs. The receptors originated from a man under 40 in good health and CMV-seronegative. The CDR3 runs from the conserved cysteine through the conserved F or W. A D gene is named only where the DNA matches it firmly.

d_call | j_call | v_call | cdr3_nt | cdr3_aa
TRBD2 | TRBJ2-1 | TRBV11-2 | TGTGCCAGCAGCTTATACGGCGGGGGGACCTACAATGAGCAGTTCTTC | CASSLYGGGTYNEQFF
TRBD1 | TRBJ2-7 | TRBV7-2 | TGTGCCAGCAGCCCGGGGACAGGATACTACGAGCAGTACTTC | CASSPGTGYYEQYF
- | TRBJ2-7 | TRBV19 | TGTGCCAGTAGTGGGGAGGCAGGGGGCGAGCAGTACTTC | CASSGEAGGEQYF
- | TRBJ1-2 | TRBV5-1 | TGCGCCAGCTCAATCGGACACCTAGATGGCTACACCTTC | CASSIGHLDGYTF
- | TRBJ2-1 | TRBV15 | TGTGCCACCAGCAGACAGAACAGGGAGTACAATGAGCAGTTCTTC | CATSRQNREYNEQFF
- | TRBJ1-1 | TRBV19 | TGTGCCAGTAGTATAGATCCCCACGACAGCCTGAACACTGAAGCTTTCTTT | CASSIDPHDSLNTEAFF
- | TRBJ2-4 | TRBV5-6 | TGTGCCAGCAGCTCGACTTCAAACATTCAGTACTTC | CASSSTSNIQYF
TRBD1 | TRBJ1-2 | TRBV19 | TGTGCCAGTAGGCGGGACAGATATGGCTACACCTTC | CASRRDRYGYTF
- | TRBJ2-6 | TRBV30 | TGTGCCTGGAGTGTTAGCTCTGGGGCCAACGTCCTGACTTTC | CAWSVSSGANVLTF
- | TRBJ2-1 | TRBV7-2 | TGTGCCAGCAGCCATACGGGTTTGTTGAATGAGCAGTTCTTC | CASSHTGLLNEQFF
- | TRBJ2-3 | TRBV5-1 | TGCGCCAGCAGGTCCGGGGGGCCCACAGATACGCAGTATTTT | CASRSGGPTDTQYF
TRBD1 | TRBJ2-7 | TRBV5-4 | TGTGCCAGCAGCTTGGTAGGTGGCAGGGGGAACGAGCAGTACTTC | CASSLVGGRGNEQYF
- | TRBJ2-5 | TRBV6-6 | TGTGCCAGCAGCATAAGCGAAGAGACCCAGTACTTC | CASSISEETQYF
TRBD1 | TRBJ1-1 | TRBV18 | TGTGCCAGCTCACCGAGGACAGGGAGGGACACTGAAGCTTTCTTT | CASSPRTGRDTEAFF
- | TRBJ1-1 | TRBV5-4 | TGTGCCAGCAGCGACCGCCGACGCGGTATGAACACTGAAGCTTTCTTT | CASSDRRRGMNTEAFF
- | TRBJ2-4 | TRBV5-8 | TGTGCCAGCAGCCTTGGGAGCATAGCCAAAAACATTCAGTACTTC | CASSLGSIAKNIQYF
- | TRBJ1-5 | TRBV7-8 | TGTGCCAGCAGCTTCGATGTACAGAACAATCAGCCCCAGCATTTT | CASSFDVQNNQPQHF
- | TRBJ2-7 | TRBV6-1 | TGTGCCAGCAGTGACGATGGGCAGGGGCCCTCCTACGAGCAGTACTTC | CASSDDGQGPSYEQYF
TRBD1 | TRBJ1-1 | TRBV6-1 | TGTGCCAGCGCCCCCGACAGGGGTGGAACTGAAGCTTTCTTT | CASAPDRGGTEAFF
- | TRBJ1-5 | TRBV18 | TGTGCCAGCTCACCCCTAGGAGGTCAGCCCCAGCATTTT | CASSPLGGQPQHF
- | TRBJ1-2 | TRBV2 | TGTGCCAGCACCCTAAGGGGGACGGGCTATGGCTACACCTTC | CASTLRGTGYGYTF
- | TRBJ2-3 | TRBV5-1 | TGCGCCAGCAGCCCGCTGGGGGCCATCACAGATACGCAGTATTTT | CASSPLGAITDTQYF
TRBD2 | TRBJ2-5 | TRBV9 | TGTGCCAGCAGCGTAGGACTAGCGGGGGGGCCCAGAGAGACCCAGTACTTC | CASSVGLAGGPRETQYF
TRBD1 | TRBJ1-6 | TRBV19 | TGTGCCAGTAGTGACTGGACAGGGGACAATTCACCCCTCCACTTT | CASSDWTGDNSPLHF
- | TRBJ2-7 | TRBV10-1 | TGCGCCAGCACCAAGTGGGGCAACCTCTACGAGCAGTACTTC | CASTKWGNLYEQYF
TRBD1 | TRBJ1-5 | TRBV10-3 | TGTGCCATCAGTGCGGGGACAGGCAATCAGCCCCAGCATTTT | CAISAGTGNQPQHF